This T cell receptor beta chain was obtained from a study of blood T cell repertoires in COVID-19. The V and J ends lost 8 bases and 8 bases, in that order; junction bases with no gene match: 9. The CDR3 contains 13 residues. The V gene's germline CDR1 is LNHNV and CDR2 YYDKDF (reference sequence). Profiling relied on immunoSEQ multiplex PCR, and the TCRdb table lists in-frame clones only, not all of them. The sample includes around 68,000 clones, around 86% of them seen just once. The clonotype comes from a human donor in a cohort sampled during active COVID-19. Sample: peripheral blood. This sequence joins TRBV15 and TRBJ2-3; TRBD2 matches 8 bases. DNA for the CDR3: TGTGCCACCCTTGCGGGGGGTTCGGCTACGCAGTATTTT. This translates into CATLAGGSATQYF.